This T cell receptor (beta chain) was recovered during a study of cytomegalovirus exposure and HLA in healthy donors. Background on the study: HLA-typed donors contributed around 85 million unique TCRs, which were held in an early data release. The study, taken as a whole, reports: Most CMV-associated TCR beta chains appeared HLA-restricted in a later analysis. One cluster of highly shared sequence variants probably arose as a sequencing artifact. CMV antigen specificity was confirmed in vitro for three CMV-associated chains.

Amplification used 60 Vbeta primers and 13 Jbeta primers. Repertoires were generated with immunoSEQ multiplex PCR, while TCRdb's copy carries only in-frame clones and drops some. The data hold about 140,000 clones, with over 80% observed a single time. CDR3 length: 14 residues. Germline-derived CDR1 and CDR2 are LNHDA and SQIVND (reference sequence). V shed 8 bases, J shed 3 bases, and the junction held 9 bases outside the gene matches. About this clone itself: Its antigen is unidentified.

The chain combines TRBV19 with TRBJ1-2; TRBD1 matches at 7 bases. The receptor's source is a woman in her thirties in good health and CMV-seronegative. Sequences were obtained from PBMCs. The CDR3 reads CASPRDSGDYGYTF. DNA for the CDR3: TGTGCCAGTCCTCGGGACAGCGGTGACTATGGCTACACCTTC.